The source of this T cell receptor beta chain is a study of cytomegalovirus exposure and HLA in healthy donors. Study-wide findings and caveats: Presence/absence analyses treated sequencing depth as roughly uniform across donors. CMV antigen specificity was confirmed in vitro for a few CMV-associated chains. As immune exposure information, only CMV serostatus was available. The authors later found most CMV-associated TCR beta chains appeared HLA-restricted.

Primers: 60 Vbeta forward and 13 Jbeta reverse. Here immunoSEQ multiplex PCR was the method, and the copy in TCRdb shows in-frame clones only, minus some. The sample has 110,000 to 150,000 clones, over 80% seen once. For this clone: Its antigen is still unknown.

The V segment lost 6 bases and the J segment 4 bases; nucleotides outside the gene matches: 5. Germline V gene sequence: CDR1 SQVTM, CDR2 ANQGSEA. The CDR3 is 13 residues long. The receptor was derived from a male donor in good health and CMV-seronegative. V gene TRBV29-1 combines with J gene TRBJ1-4; TRBD1 aligns across 7 bases. The sample consisted of PBMCs. CDR3 amino acids: CSVHRGDNEKLFF. CDR3 DNA sequence: TGCAGCGTCCACAGGGGAGATAATGAAAAACTGTTTTTT. Full variable domain (missing parts from reference TRBV29-1 and TRBJ1-4): SAVISQKPSRDICQRGTSLTIQCQVDSQVTMMFWYRQQPGQSLTLIATANQGSEATYESGFVIDKFPISRPNLTFSTLTVSNMSPEDSSIYLCSVHRGDNEKLFFGSGTQLSVL.